Shown below are 32 T cell receptor beta chains from a single sample sequenced in a study of T cell clusters in autoimmune cytopenias. TRB rearrangements were amplified by touch-down multiplex PCR with mixed TRB-A/B primers. From the multiplex PCR reads, TCRdb lists one entry per CDR3 protein and no DNA. Recorded here are some 15,000 distinct CDR3 sequences; the top ten clones represent roughly 2.2%. TRB was amplified from roughly 250 ng of peripheral blood genomic DNA per sample. Sample: peripheral blood. These TCRs come from a human donor with an autoimmune cytopenia or autoimmune hepatitis (not recorded which).

This chain joins TRBV12-3 or TRBV12-4 and TRBJ2-1. This CDR3 has 13 residues. The CDR3 loop reads CASSFSTGNEQFF.

By frequency, this clonotype is medium-sized. This chain links TRBV29-1 with TRBJ2-5; there is no DNA to check the TCRdb D call of TRBD2. Germline V lookup: CDR1 SQVTM, CDR2 ANQGSEA. The CDR3 sequence is 14 residues long. This CDR3 is CSNSGPLGLETQYF.

According to its frequency, this clonotype is medium-sized. V usage is TRBV12-3 or TRBV12-4 and J usage is TRBJ2-1; TCRdb's D call of TRBD1 is untestable without DNA. CDR3 length equals 16 residues. The CDR3 loop reads CASSPPGTGVVNEQFF.

This clonotype shows up as medium-sized (0.01 to 0.1%) by frequency. This chain links TRBV27 with TRBJ2-5; TCRdb proposes TRBD1, but this gene call is untestable without DNA. CDR1 and CDR2 from the germline V gene are MNHEY and SMNVEV (reference sequence). This CDR3 has 14 residues. CDR3 sequence reads: CASSAWGGQETQYF.

This sequence joins TRBV5-5 and TRBJ2-7. Per germline, CDR1 SGHKS and CDR2 YYEKEE (reference sequence). This CDR3 region has 12 residues. The CDR3: CASSVDFYEQYF.

The rearrangement uses TRBV30 and TRBJ1-1. The CDR3 is made up of 11 amino acids. The germline V gene encodes CDR1 GTSNPN and CDR2 SVGIG (reference sequence). The CDR3 sequence: CAWSVGTEAFF.

The chain joins TRBV15 to TRBJ2-3; TCRdb designates TRBD2, a call that cannot be tested without DNA. The V gene's germline CDR1 is LNHNV and CDR2 YYDKDF (reference sequence). The CDR3 consists of 16 residues. CDR3 sequence: CATSRAGERGTDTQYF.

The V call is TRBV15, the J call TRBJ1-1; TCRdb's D call of TRBD1 is untestable without DNA. The CDR3 length is 14 residues. Germline CDR1 LNHNV, CDR2 YYDKDF (reference sequence). The chain's CDR3 is CATLGGGTGTEAFF.

J is TRBJ2-5 and V is TRBV5-6. CDR1 and CDR2 from the germline V gene are SGHDT and YYEEEE. The CDR3 is 14 amino acids. CDR3 region: CASSSSTAQETQYF.

The genes are TRBV24-1 and TRBJ2-7; checking the TCRdb D call of TRBD1 is not possible without DNA. Germline V gene lookup returns CDR1 KGHDR and CDR2 SFDVKD. The CDR3 is 16 residues long. The CDR3 sequence is CATSLRSGTGDYEQYF.

This chain links TRBV6-5 with TRBJ2-7; TCRdb reports TRBD1, a call that lacks DNA to check it against. CDR3 length: 17 residues. Germline CDR1 MNHEY, CDR2 SVGAGI. CDR3 in amino acids: CASSVLHRDRPTYEQYF.

The gene calls are TRBV6-5 and TRBJ2-6; TCRdb's D call, TRBD1, is unchecked because there is no DNA. Germline loops: CDR1 MNHEY, CDR2 SVGAGI. This CDR3 has 18 residues. CDR3: CASSYQTASGSGANVLTF.

V and J are TRBV6-5 and TRBJ2-5; TCRdb picks TRBD2, but there is no DNA to check that call. Germline V CDR1 and CDR2: MNHEY, SVGAGI. The CDR3 runs to 15 residues. CDR3 region: CASSPSGGVQETQYF.

This sequence joins TRBV30 and TRBJ1-1; without DNA, the TCRdb call of TRBD1 cannot be checked. The CDR3 consists of 13 residues. CDR1 is GTSNPN, CDR2 SVGIG, per germline (reference sequence). CDR3 in amino acids: CAWGDRRPGEAFF.

This chain uses TRBV5-4 with TRBJ2-7; without DNA, the TCRdb call of TRBD2 cannot be checked. This CDR3 is 14 amino acids long. Germline V gives CDR1 SGHNT, CDR2 YYREEE (reference sequence). The CDR3 reads CASSQGLYAYEQYF.

The V and J genes are TRBV27 and TRBJ2-1; TCRdb's D call of TRBD2 is untestable without DNA. CDR3 length: 12 residues. Looked up from germline, CDR1 is MNHEY and CDR2 is SMNVEV (reference sequence). CDR3 residues: CASTSGAHEQFF.

J is TRBJ2-1 and V is TRBV5-4; the D call of TRBD2 rests on TCRdb alone, since no DNA is present to check it. This CDR3 comprises 15 residues. The germline V gene encodes CDR1 SGHNT and CDR2 YYREEE (reference sequence). The CDR3 loop is CASSLGGLAGNEQFF.

This clonotype counts as medium-sized by frequency. This rearrangement joins TRBV6-5 to TRBJ2-7; TCRdb indicates TRBD1, and absent DNA this call remains unverified. The CDR3 loop spans 15 amino acids. The germline V gene encodes CDR1 MNHEY and CDR2 SVGAGI. The CDR3 loop reads CASSLTGSPLYEQYF.

The chain is built from TRBV10-3 and TRBJ2-5; lacking DNA, the TRBD1 call made by TCRdb goes unchecked. This CDR3 has 14 residues. Germline V gene lookup returns CDR1 ENHRY and CDR2 SYGVKD. The CDR3 is CAIREDRGKETQYF.

The chain has TRBV5-6 and TRBJ2-5; TCRdb's D call of TRBD1 is untestable without DNA. Germline assignment: CDR1 SGHDT and CDR2 YYEEEE. CDR3 size: 15 residues. The CDR3 region is CASSLGDSYQETQYF.

The CDR3 spells CSATVSSTGNTIYF. The rearrangement links TRBV20-1 to TRBJ1-3. The length of the CDR3 is 14 residues. Germline V gene lookup returns CDR1 DFQATT and CDR2 SNEGSKA (reference sequence).

The CDR3 spells CASRLGGTGRNSPLHF. The V call is TRBV5-1, the J call TRBJ1-6; TCRdb designates TRBD1, a call that cannot be tested without DNA. This CDR3 comprises 16 residues. Germline assignment: CDR1 SGHRS and CDR2 YFSETQ.

This chain joins TRBV6-5 and TRBJ2-3; TCRdb's D call of TRBD2 is untestable without DNA. This CDR3 region has 17 residues. CDR1 and CDR2 (germline): MNHEY, SVGAGI. The CDR3 sequence is CASSYFVPSGSADTQYF.

In terms of frequency, this clonotype is medium-sized. V usage is TRBV19 and J usage is TRBJ2-2; TCRdb selects TRBD1, and the lack of DNA leaves this call unchecked. This CDR3 has 15 amino acids. From germline, CDR1 is LNHDA and CDR2 SQIVND (reference sequence). CDR3 amino acids: CASTTDFLNTGELFF.

The chain couples TRBV12-3 or TRBV12-4 to TRBJ1-5; without DNA, the TCRdb call of TRBD1 cannot be checked. The CDR3 consists of 15 residues. The chain's CDR3 is CASSPERGGNQPQHF.

The chain has TRBV13 and TRBJ1-5; TCRdb returns TRBD1, unconfirmable since there is no DNA. Per the germline V gene, CDR1 is PRHDT and CDR2 is FYEKMQ (reference sequence). The CDR3 has 15 residues. Here the CDR3 reads CASSPRDRVDQPQHF.

The chain links TRBV12-3 or TRBV12-4 to TRBJ2-1; the TCRdb call, TRBD1, lacks DNA for checking. The CDR3 spans 17 residues. This CDR3 reads CASSLSTWGDDHNEQFF.

This clonotype is medium-sized by frequency. V and J are TRBV6-1 and TRBJ2-2. Germline V gene sequence: CDR1 MNHNS, CDR2 SASEGT. The CDR3 extends over 14 amino acids. CDR3 region: CASMAWKGTGELFF.

This chain joins TRBV6-1 and TRBJ2-1; TCRdb names TRBD2, which stays unverified in the absence of DNA. The CDR3 totals 16 residues. In germline, CDR1 is MNHNS, CDR2 SASEGT. CDR3 in amino acids: CASSEFGTSGYNEQFF.

This sequence joins TRBV19 and TRBJ2-1; TCRdb proposes TRBD1, but this gene call is untestable without DNA. The V gene's germline CDR1 is LNHDA and CDR2 SQIVND (reference sequence). The CDR3 extends over 17 amino acids. CDR3 sequence: CASSPLGLGAEYNEQFF. The whole variable domain, remainder taken from reference TRBV19 and TRBJ2-1, is DGGITQSPKYLFRKEGQNVTLSCEQNLNHDAMYWYRQDPGQGLRLIYYSQIVNDFQKGDIAEGYSVSREKKESFPLTVTSAQKNPTAFYLCASSPLGLGAEYNEQFFGPGTRLTVL.

This sequence joins TRBV6-2 or TRBV6-3 and TRBJ2-7; TCRdb designates TRBD1, a call that cannot be tested without DNA. Germline V gives CDR1 MNHEY, CDR2 SVGEGT. This CDR3 has 13 residues. CDR3 in amino acids: CASSYRGRYEQYF.

This chain joins TRBV20-1 and TRBJ2-3; there is no DNA to check the TCRdb D call of TRBD1. Germline loops: CDR1 DFQATT, CDR2 SNEGSKA (reference sequence). This CDR3 contains 15 residues. The CDR3 region is CSARKDNYGTDTQYF.